This T cell receptor (beta chain) was found in a study of shared clonotypes between healthy human individuals. CDR3 length equals 11 residues. V was shortened by 6 bases and J by 8 bases, with 13 bases between the two germline ends. Germline CDR1 SQVTM, CDR2 ANQGSEA. Clones were read by immunoSEQ multiplex PCR, and TCRdb kept only the in-frame ones, dropping some. Here the sample spans around 1 million clones, over 60% being singletons. The genes are TRBV29-1 and TRBJ1-2; D unresolved. The sample comprised memory CD4+ T cells sorted from blood. Subset defined: CD45RA-negative fraction. The clonotype was recovered from a man aged 18 to 30 in good health. The CDR3 nucleotides read TGCAGCGTCGCGGTATCGAACGGCTACACCTTC. Translation: CSVAVSNGYTF.